This is a list of T cell receptor beta chains from one sample in a study of T cells in Graves' hyperthyroidism and ophthalmopathy. One entry per CDR3 protein, called by TCRdb with MiXCR from the multiplex PCR reads. The sample records 600,000 or so distinct CDR3 sequences, 14% being singletons. Sample: blood. These receptors originate from a woman between 18 and 29 years old with Graves' ophthalmopathy. Each CDR3 is given with its conserved first and last residue. Not every row has a clone size; where given, it reads once, few, many or a size class.

abundance: -; j_gene: TRBJ2-1; v_gene: TRBV6-4; CDR3aa: CASSEQQGAGGNEQFF
abundance: once; j_gene: TRBJ2-1; v_gene: TRBV2; CDR3aa: CASRQTSGADNEQFF
abundance: many; j_gene: TRBJ1-1; v_gene: TRBV3-1; CDR3aa: CASSPRTGDTEAFF
abundance: many; j_gene: TRBJ2-5; v_gene: TRBV30; CDR3aa: CAWRPGQGEETQYF
abundance: many; j_gene: TRBJ2-1; v_gene: TRBV5-1; CDR3aa: CASSLGQIINEQFF
abundance: many; j_gene: TRBJ1-1; v_gene: TRBV24-1; CDR3aa: CATSDLGLGGNTEAFF
abundance: -; j_gene: TRBJ1-2; v_gene: TRBV4-3; CDR3aa: CASSQVRGPGGYTF
abundance: many; j_gene: TRBJ1-2; v_gene: TRBV28; CDR3aa: CASSRPEDSEGYTF
abundance: -; j_gene: TRBJ1-3; v_gene: TRBV7-7; CDR3aa: CASSPGTNSGNTIYF
abundance: many; j_gene: TRBJ1-2; v_gene: TRBV12-3/TRBV12-4; CDR3aa: CASSPDRRDYTF
abundance: few; j_gene: TRBJ2-5; v_gene: TRBV19; CDR3aa: CAVAGSGIGETQYF
abundance: many; j_gene: TRBJ2-7; v_gene: TRBV7-2; CDR3aa: CASSPPGGSTYEQYF
abundance: many; j_gene: TRBJ2-3; v_gene: TRBV2; CDR3aa: CASRPGFERGSWNTQYF
abundance: many; j_gene: TRBJ1-2; v_gene: TRBV7-2; CDR3aa: CASSSPGQGFYGYTF
abundance: many; j_gene: TRBJ2-7; v_gene: TRBV6-1; CDR3aa: CASSRDSLGYEQYF
abundance: many; j_gene: TRBJ1-2; v_gene: TRBV28; CDR3aa: CASSENRGLNYGYTF
abundance: many; j_gene: TRBJ1-1; v_gene: TRBV3-1; CDR3aa: CASSQDYGEAFF
abundance: many; j_gene: TRBJ1-2; v_gene: TRBV5-1; CDR3aa: CASSLETGDYGYTF
abundance: many; j_gene: TRBJ1-1; v_gene: TRBV6-1; CDR3aa: CASRSTGTEAFF
abundance: -; j_gene: TRBJ2-7; v_gene: TRBV5-6; CDR3aa: CASSSQRDPEQYF
abundance: many; j_gene: TRBJ2-6; v_gene: TRBV27; CDR3aa: CASSLNPGGVLSGANVLTF
abundance: -; j_gene: TRBJ1-1; v_gene: TRBV27; CDR3aa: CASSWGPHRDENTEAFF
abundance: many; j_gene: TRBJ2-6; v_gene: TRBV2; CDR3aa: CASKMTGGHSGANVLTF
abundance: -; j_gene: TRBJ2-5; v_gene: TRBV13; CDR3aa: CASSLGGLAGILRETQYF
abundance: many; j_gene: TRBJ2-2; v_gene: TRBV29-1; CDR3aa: CSVEGDRKNTGELFF
abundance: many; j_gene: TRBJ2-7; v_gene: TRBV12-5; CDR3aa: CASGLDIVGQYF
abundance: -; j_gene: TRBJ1-4; v_gene: TRBV7-9; CDR3aa: CASSSFRQTTNEKLFF
abundance: many; j_gene: TRBJ2-2; v_gene: TRBV12-3/TRBV12-4; CDR3aa: CASSSPTSGTYTGELFF
abundance: few; j_gene: TRBJ2-3; v_gene: TRBV7-3; CDR3aa: CASSLNGEGDTQYF
abundance: few; j_gene: TRBJ2-1; v_gene: TRBV24-1; CDR3aa: CATSGSGTSWAVGLYNEQFF